This is a list of T cell receptor beta chains from one sample in a study of blood T cell repertoires in COVID-19. TCRdb keeps only in-frame clones here, not all; method: immunoSEQ multiplex PCR. The sample carries 150,000 to 250,000 clones, approximately 84% recorded once. The specimen was peripheral blood. These receptors were collected from a human donor with acute or convalescent COVID-19. The donor label of this sample is uncertain. CDR3s include the opening cysteine and the closing phenylalanine or tryptophan. The order of the fields is J gene, V gene, clone size, CDR3 protein. Only part of the rows carry a size: once, few, many, or a class if the clone is expanded.

j_gene: TRBJ1-5; v_gene: TRBV27; abundance: -; CDR3aa: CASSLDWGQPQHF
j_gene: TRBJ1-6; v_gene: TRBV5-6; abundance: -; CDR3aa: CASSKGTGRPNSPLHF
j_gene: TRBJ2-2; v_gene: TRBV28; abundance: -; CDR3aa: CASSSPRERYTGELFF
j_gene: TRBJ2-7; v_gene: TRBV6-6; abundance: once; CDR3aa: CASSRGQNYEQYF
j_gene: TRBJ1-4; v_gene: TRBV6-2/TRBV6-3; abundance: -; CDR3aa: CASSRPQGAVEKLFF
j_gene: TRBJ2-7; v_gene: TRBV7-9; abundance: -; CDR3aa: CASSPHSGASYF
j_gene: TRBJ1-1; v_gene: TRBV5-1; abundance: -; CDR3aa: CASSRQGGDTEAFF
j_gene: TRBJ1-3; v_gene: TRBV30; abundance: -; CDR3aa: CAWSASGVTIYF
j_gene: TRBJ2-1; v_gene: TRBV7-9; abundance: -; CDR3aa: CASTPLAGGPHEQFF
j_gene: TRBJ2-1; v_gene: TRBV5-1; abundance: -; CDR3aa: CASSIGTGGLEQFF
j_gene: TRBJ1-1; v_gene: TRBV5-1; abundance: once; CDR3aa: CASSPYGGNTEAFF
j_gene: TRBJ2-3; v_gene: TRBV3-1/TRBV3-2; abundance: -; CDR3aa: CASTPVGGGPADTQYF
j_gene: TRBJ1-5; v_gene: TRBV5-1; abundance: -; CDR3aa: CASSLAPGEPQHF
j_gene: TRBJ1-1; v_gene: TRBV29-1; abundance: once; CDR3aa: CSVERDNTEAFF
j_gene: TRBJ1-4; v_gene: TRBV30; abundance: -; CDR3aa: CAWSKTGLINEKLFF
j_gene: TRBJ1-2; v_gene: TRBV5-5; abundance: -; CDR3aa: CASSSGQPSVNYGYTF
j_gene: TRBJ2-7; v_gene: TRBV29-1; abundance: -; CDR3aa: CSVEDLGGAEYF
j_gene: TRBJ2-1; v_gene: TRBV29-1; abundance: -; CDR3aa: CSVVLAELYNEQFF
j_gene: TRBJ1-2; v_gene: TRBV30; abundance: -; CDR3aa: CAWKIPGQKPYGYTF
j_gene: TRBJ1-4; v_gene: TRBV12-3/TRBV12-4; abundance: -; CDR3aa: CASSPRGEKLFF
j_gene: TRBJ2-1; v_gene: TRBV5-5; abundance: few; CDR3aa: CASSRRGTYNEQFF
j_gene: TRBJ2-7; v_gene: TRBV7-9; abundance: -; CDR3aa: CASSSYYEQYF
j_gene: TRBJ2-7; v_gene: TRBV11-2; abundance: -; CDR3aa: CASSQDRAYEQYF
j_gene: TRBJ2-5; v_gene: TRBV18; abundance: -; CDR3aa: CASSPKDREGETQYF
j_gene: TRBJ2-1; v_gene: TRBV7-2; abundance: -; CDR3aa: CASSSRGTATTTEQFF
j_gene: TRBJ2-7; v_gene: TRBV3-1/TRBV3-2; abundance: -; CDR3aa: CASSQGGLAGPTYEQYF
j_gene: TRBJ2-1; v_gene: TRBV5-1; abundance: -; CDR3aa: CASSLKAGWVNEQFF
j_gene: TRBJ1-4; v_gene: TRBV3-1/TRBV3-2; abundance: once; CDR3aa: CASSHSTGTGAEKLFF
j_gene: TRBJ1-2; v_gene: TRBV5-1; abundance: -; CDR3aa: CASSRQDLYGYTF
j_gene: TRBJ2-5; v_gene: TRBV6-5; abundance: once; CDR3aa: CASSREETQYF
j_gene: TRBJ1-4; v_gene: TRBV28; abundance: -; CDR3aa: CASAGGAGKREKLFF
j_gene: TRBJ2-1; v_gene: TRBV24-1; abundance: -; CDR3aa: CATSDQREKLYEQFF
j_gene: TRBJ1-5; v_gene: TRBV7-9; abundance: -; CDR3aa: CASSLATGQGNQPQHF
j_gene: TRBJ2-7; v_gene: TRBV11-3; abundance: -; CDR3aa: CASSHRGEQYF
j_gene: TRBJ2-1; v_gene: TRBV14; abundance: -; CDR3aa: CASSQVAGGSYNEQFF
j_gene: TRBJ2-1; v_gene: TRBV7-9; abundance: -; CDR3aa: CASSLRGSETFF
j_gene: TRBJ1-5; v_gene: TRBV7-2; abundance: -; CDR3aa: CASSSRQGNDQPQHF
j_gene: TRBJ2-3; v_gene: TRBV6-2/TRBV6-3; abundance: few; CDR3aa: CASSYGAGGPSTDTQYF
j_gene: TRBJ1-2; v_gene: TRBV28; abundance: -; CDR3aa: CASKGADNYGYTF
j_gene: TRBJ2-3; v_gene: TRBV6-5; abundance: -; CDR3aa: CASTLQGASDTQYF
j_gene: TRBJ2-1; v_gene: TRBV12-3/TRBV12-4; abundance: -; CDR3aa: CASSFLGGEQFF